The source of this T cell receptor (beta chain) is a study of early T cells in non-severe SARS-CoV-2 infection. The wider study: Unpaired chains resulted from sequencing bulk RNA of unsorted whole blood.

The junction had 7 bases not matched to a gene; V was cut back by 4 bases and J by 4 bases. The CDR3 is 15 amino acids. The V gene's germline CDR1 is LNHNV and CDR2 YYDKDF (reference sequence). Whole-study results and caveats: Private and CD4 specificities were missed by VDJdb matching, skewed to anti-spike CD8.

Individual cDNA molecules were tagged with unique molecular identifiers. TCRdb fed the 5' RACE reads into MiXCR, producing one record per CDR3 protein. The sample lists 70,000 to 85,000 distinct CDR3 sequences; 9% to 15% were seen once. In its sample, this clonotype was seen many times. Antigen unknown. The V and J genes are TRBV15 and TRBJ1-5; 7 bases map to TRBD1. Source material: whole blood. This receptor was obtained from an adult who was a healthcare worker with PCR-confirmed SARS-CoV-2 infection or an uninfected control (not recorded which). Here the CDR3 DNA reads TGTGCCACCAGCACTGGGGGACAGAGAAATCAGCCCCAGCATTTT. It encodes CATSTGGQRNQPQHF.